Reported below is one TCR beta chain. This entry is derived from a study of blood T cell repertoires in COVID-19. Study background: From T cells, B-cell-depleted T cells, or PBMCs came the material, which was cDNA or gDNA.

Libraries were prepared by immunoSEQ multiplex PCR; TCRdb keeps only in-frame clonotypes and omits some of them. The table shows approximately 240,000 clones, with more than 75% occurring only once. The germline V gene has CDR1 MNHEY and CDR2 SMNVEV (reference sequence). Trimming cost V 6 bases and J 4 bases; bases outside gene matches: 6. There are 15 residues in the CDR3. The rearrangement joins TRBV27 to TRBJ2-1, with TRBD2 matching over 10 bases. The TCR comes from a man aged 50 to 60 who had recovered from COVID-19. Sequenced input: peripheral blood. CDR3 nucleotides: TGTGCCAGCAGGCCGGGACTAGCGAGATACAATGAGCAGTTCTTC. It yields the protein CASRPGLARYNEQFF.